These 26 T cell receptor beta chains originate from one sample sequenced in a study of cytomegalovirus exposure and HLA in healthy donors. Use of 60 Vbeta and 13 Jbeta primers characterized the PCR. Profiling relied on immunoSEQ multiplex PCR, and the TCRdb table lists in-frame clones only, not all of them. The sample carries roughly 170,000 clones, around three quarters recorded once. The specimen sequenced was PBMCs. The receptors here all came from a woman in her 30s in good health and CMV-seronegative.

The sample holds a few counts of this clone. This chain uses TRBV7-9 with TRBJ2-7, with 7 nucleotides matching TRBD1. The germline V gene encodes CDR1 SEHNR and CDR2 FQNEAQ (reference sequence). Losses at the gene ends were 5 bases for V and 5 bases for J; bases not matched to a gene: 12. The CDR3 runs to 15 residues. CDR3 nucleotide sequence: TGTGCCAGCAGCCCGACAGGGACCCAGCAGGACGAGCAGTACTTC. This translates into CASSPTGTQQDEQYF.

This clone showed up just a few times. This chain joins TRBV28 and TRBJ2-6, with D possibly being TRBD2 (7 bases). Germline V gene data show CDR1 as MDHEN and CDR2 as SYDVKM. V dropped 7 bases and J dropped 3 bases, with 19 bases sitting between them. The CDR3 loop spans 17 amino acids. CDR3 in amino acids: CASNGGLGLYGANVLTF. The CDR3 region has the DNA TGTGCCAGCAACGGGGGGCTCGGGCTGTATGGGGCCAACGTCCTGACTTTC.

V is TRBV2 and J is TRBJ2-7; 8 positions match TRBD1. This CDR3 has 14 amino acids. Germline V gives CDR1 SNHLY, CDR2 FYNNEI. The V gene end was trimmed by 5 bases and the J gene end by 5 bases; junction bases not matched to a gene: 8. CDR3 residues: CASSSDRGSDEQYF. CDR3 DNA: TGTGCCAGCAGTTCAGACAGGGGATCTGACGAGCAGTACTTC.

This rearrangement joins TRBV14 to TRBJ2-2; 14 bases are shared with TRBD2. From germline, CDR1 is SGHDN and CDR2 FVKESK. Trimming took 4 bases from V and 4 from J; bases not matched to a gene: 11. The CDR3 contains 19 residues. The CDR3 nucleotides read TGTGCCAGCAGCCCCTGGACTAGCGGGAGGTACGGGGGCACCGGGGAGCTGTTTTTT. It specifies CASSPWTSGRYGGTGELFF.

The rearrangement uses TRBV28 and TRBJ2-1, with 7 bases identical to TRBD1. This CDR3 is built from 18 residues. Per the germline V gene, CDR1 is MDHEN and CDR2 is SYDVKM. The junction had 22 bases not matched to a gene; V was cut back by 5 bases and J by 9 bases. In DNA, the CDR3 is TGTGCCAGCAGTCCCCTCGAAATGACAGGGCCAAGGTGGGGTGAGCAGTTCTTC. As protein: CASSPLEMTGPRWGEQFF.

The chain has TRBV6-1 and TRBJ2-5, with D maybe TRBD2 (5 bases). The J call is uncertain, as TRBJ2-7 better fits the DNA end. The CDR3 is made up of 13 amino acids. Germline V gene lookup returns CDR1 MNHNS and CDR2 SASEGT. This chain's CDR3 is CASSDDYTYEQYF. The CDR3 nucleotides read TGTGCCAGCAGTGACGACTACACCTACGAGCAGTACTTC.

V gene TRBV4-2 combines with J gene TRBJ2-5; 8 positions agree with TRBD2. The CDR3 is 15 amino acids. V dropped 4 bases and J dropped 1; count of bases not matched to a gene: 5. The germline V gene encodes CDR1 LGHNA and CDR2 YNFKEQ. CDR3 in amino acids: CASSLTSGLQETQYF. CDR3 DNA sequence: TGTGCCAGCAGCCTTACTAGCGGCCTCCAAGAGACCCAGTACTTC.

This chain connects TRBV7-2 to TRBJ2-7, with a possible D match to TRBD2 (5 bases). V shed 1 base and J shed 3 bases, with 10 bases lying between them. The V gene's germline CDR1 is SGHTA and CDR2 FQGNSA. The CDR3 length is 14 residues. CDR3 sequence reads: CASSLEVANYEQYF. CDR3 bases: TGTGCCAGCAGCTTAGAGGTAGCGAACTACGAGCAGTACTTC.

This clone showed up just once. The chain employs TRBV27 and TRBJ1-6, with a weak D call TRBD1 (5 bases). The V and J ends lost 2 bases and 5 bases respectively, with 16 bases between them. CDR3 size: 17 residues. Germline assignment: CDR1 MNHEY and CDR2 SMNVEV (reference sequence). The CDR3 sequence is CASSLRTVGGNNSPLHF. The CDR3 DNA is TGTGCCAGCAGTTTAAGAACCGTCGGGGGTAATAATTCACCCCTCCACTTT.

CDR3 bases: TGCGCCAGCACCACCGGGACAGGGACGGGCAACACCGGGGAGCTGTTTTTT. This translates into CASTTGTGTGNTGELFF. The chain couples TRBV5-1 to TRBJ2-2, with TRBD1 matching 9 bases. The V gene end was trimmed by 6 bases and the J gene end by 2 bases; junction bases not matched to a gene: 11. Looked up from germline, CDR1 is SGHRS and CDR2 is YFSETQ. The CDR3 is 17 residues long.

The chain recombines TRBV4-2 with TRBJ2-7, with a weak D call TRBD2 (7 bases). V gave up 4 bases and J gave up 3 bases, with 13 bases separating them. The CDR3 has 14 amino acids. Germline lookup yields CDR1 LGHNA and CDR2 YNFKEQ. The CDR3 loop reads CASSPGGDHYEQYF. The CDR3 region has the DNA TGTGCCAGCAGCCCGGGGGGCGACCACTACGAGCAGTACTTC.

The chain carries TRBV5-1 and TRBJ2-7, with D perhaps matching TRBD1 (5 bases). V lost 4 bases and J 6 bases, leaving 14 bases between the germline ends. This CDR3 spans 13 amino acids. The germline V gene has CDR1 SGHRS and CDR2 YFSETQ. The CDR3 spells CASSPTTGTEQYF. In DNA, the CDR3 is TGCGCCAGCAGCCCGACAACAGGAACCGAGCAGTACTTC.

The chain has TRBV6-6 and TRBJ1-2; no reliable D call. The CDR3 is made up of 11 amino acids. V lost 5 bases and J lost 3, with 4 bases in between. Per the germline V gene, CDR1 is MNHNY and CDR2 is SVGAGI (reference sequence). CDR3 sequence (DNA): TGTGCCAGCAGTCCTTACTATGGCTACACCTTC. Amino acid sequence: CASSPYYGYTF.

This clone turned up a few times. The V and J genes are TRBV30 and TRBJ2-5, with a tentative D call TRBD2 (6 bases). Trimming removed 4 bases at V and 1 base at J, with 28 bases between. Per the germline V gene, CDR1 is GTSNPN and CDR2 is SVGIG (reference sequence). The CDR3 length is 19 residues. The CDR3 loop reads CAWTSWGDPFSAIQETQYF. Written as DNA, the CDR3 is TGTGCCTGGACCTCCTGGGGGGACCCATTTTCGGCCATCCAAGAGACCCAGTACTTC.

The V gene is TRBV27, the J gene TRBJ2-7; TRBD2 agrees at 13 bases. The CDR3 is 15 amino acids. The ends lost 5 bases at V and 5 bases at J; junction bases unmatched: 6. The V gene's germline CDR1 is MNHEY and CDR2 SMNVEV (reference sequence). This CDR3 reads CASSAWTSGGNEQYF. DNA for the CDR3: TGTGCCAGCAGTGCCTGGACTAGCGGGGGAAACGAGCAGTACTTC.

V usage is TRBV30 and J usage is TRBJ2-7; 13 bases are a match to TRBD2. Per the germline V gene, CDR1 is GTSNPN and CDR2 is SVGIG (reference sequence). J gave up 7 bases and V 5 bases, and 8 bases lay outside the gene matches. The CDR3 is made up of 14 amino acids. CDR3 loop: CAWGRGLAGEEQYF. DNA for the CDR3: TGTGCCTGGGGTCGCGGACTAGCGGGGGAGGAGCAGTACTTC.

The chain employs TRBV7-6 and TRBJ1-4; D call uncertain. Deletions cut 6 bases from V and 8 bases from J, with 19 bases between. The CDR3 has 15 amino acids. The V gene's germline CDR1 is SGHVS and CDR2 FNYEAQ. This CDR3 is CASRNSAGWEEKLFF. In nucleotides, the CDR3 is TGTGCCAGCAGAAATAGTGCAGGCTGGGAGGAAAAACTGTTTTTT. Using reference TRBV7-6 and TRBJ1-4 for the parts outside the CDR3, the full variable domain is GAGVSQSPRYKVTKRGQDVALRCDPISGHVSLYWYRQALGQGPEFLTYFNYEAQQDKSGLPNDRFSAERPEGSISTLTIQRTEQRDSAMYRCASRNSAGWEEKLFFGSGTQLSVL.

The V call is TRBV5-6, the J call TRBJ2-1; the match to TRBD2 covers 9 bases. V dropped 6 bases and J dropped 4; count of bases not matched to a gene: 5. CDR3 length: 14 amino acids. CDR1 and CDR2 from the germline V gene are SGHDT and YYEEEE. In nucleotides, the CDR3 is TGTGCCAGCAATCGACTAGCGGCTTACAATGAGCAGTTCTTC. Translating gives CASNRLAAYNEQFF.

The chain recombines TRBV28 with TRBJ2-1, with a tentative D call TRBD2 (7 bases). The CDR3 contains 16 residues. Germline V lookup: CDR1 MDHEN, CDR2 SYDVKM. The germline V and J ends were trimmed by 3 bases and 2 bases, with 14 bases remaining between them. The CDR3 is CASSFSGGGTYNEQFF. The CDR3 nucleotides read TGTGCCAGCAGTTTCTCTGGGGGGGGCACCTACAATGAGCAGTTCTTC.

There are a few counts of this clone. CDR3 in DNA: TGTGCCAGCGGTCCCCGAGCAGCGGGAGACATAGAGACCCAGTACTTC. Protein: CASGPRAAGDIETQYF. This chain uses TRBV7-9 with TRBJ2-5; 8 nucleotides agree with TRBD2. The CDR3 loop spans 16 amino acids. The germline V gene encodes CDR1 SEHNR and CDR2 FQNEAQ (reference sequence). V lost 8 bases, J lost 4 bases, and 15 bases stayed unmatched.

The chain combines TRBV28 with TRBJ1-5, with TRBD1 matching over 8 bases. The germline CDR1 and CDR2 sequences are MDHEN and SYDVKM. The V and J ends lost 6 bases and 6 bases, in that order; junction bases with no gene match: 7. The CDR3 sequence is 14 residues long. CDR3 amino acids: CASSEQGGSQPQHF. The CDR3 nucleotides read TGTGCCAGCAGCGAACAGGGGGGAAGTCAGCCCCAGCATTTT.

This clone was observed a handful of times. The V and J genes are TRBV27 and TRBJ1-1; D is unclear. The CDR3 totals 13 residues. Germline V gene data show CDR1 as MNHEY and CDR2 as SMNVEV (reference sequence). The V and J ends lost 8 bases and 2 bases respectively, with 12 bases between them. CDR3 loop: CASHRRSNTEAFF. The CDR3 DNA is TGTGCCAGCCATAGGAGATCTAACACTGAAGCTTTCTTT.

This chain connects TRBV5-1 to TRBJ1-2; maybe TRBD1 (6 bases). CDR3 size: 15 residues. CDR1 and CDR2 from the germline V gene are SGHRS and YFSETQ. Trimming pared 4 bases from V and 6 bases from J, leaving 19 bases between. The DNA of the CDR3 is TGCGCCAGCAGCCCGAGTACCAGGGGAGAAGATGGCTACACCTTC. Its protein is CASSPSTRGEDGYTF.

The chain joins TRBV5-5 to TRBJ1-2; D remains ambiguous. The V end was cut by 7 bases, the J end by 5 bases, with 15 bases between. This CDR3 has 13 residues. The germline gives CDR1 SGHKS, CDR2 YYEKEE (reference sequence). The CDR3 bases are TGTGCCAGCGGCAATGAGAGGAGTTATGGCTACACCTTC. It is translated as CASGNERSYGYTF. The full variable domain, rest sourced from reference TRBV5-5 and TRBJ1-2, is DAGVTQSPTHLIKTRGQQVTLRCSPISGHKSVSWYQQVLGQGPQFIFQYYEKEERGRGNFPDRFSARQFPNYSSELNVNALLLGDSALYLCASGNERSYGYTFGSGTRLTVV.

J is TRBJ1-1 and V is TRBV27, with D tentatively TRBD1 (5 bases). CDR1 MNHEY and CDR2 SMNVEV come from the germline V gene (reference sequence). Trimming left V 6 bases short and J 4 bases short, with 12 bases between. The CDR3 contains 13 residues. This chain's CDR3 is CASSRRGGTEAFF. DNA for the CDR3: TGTGCCAGCAGCAGAAGGGGTGGCACTGAAGCTTTCTTT.

The V gene is TRBV25-1, the J gene TRBJ1-2, with 7 bases that match TRBD1. Germline trimming cut 5 bases from V and 6 bases from J; bases unmatched to any gene: 3. This CDR3 has 12 amino acids. Looked up from germline, CDR1 is MGHDK and CDR2 is SYGVNS. The CDR3: CASSWTGDGYTF. In nucleotides, the CDR3 is TGTGCCAGCAGTTGGACAGGCGATGGCTACACCTTC.